The 3 T cell receptor beta chains given below trace back to one sample, sequenced in a study of cytomegalovirus exposure and HLA in healthy donors (dated by TCRdb to 2016 to 2017). The library was obtained by the immunoSEQ multiplex PCR assay. This immuneACCESS table, as held by TCRdb, lists in-frame sequences with V and J called but not all clones. Of the missing ones, under half trace to an unresolved V gene in checked studies; the others have no known cause. This sample holds about 140,000 clones; approximately 82% were observed only once. Together, the top ten hold approximately 30% of the sample. The material sequenced was PBMCs. All receptors derive from a man younger than 40 in good health and CMV-seropositive.

The gene calls are TRBV5-6 and TRBJ1-5; 11 bases are a match to TRBD1. Germline V gene lookup returns CDR1 SGHDT and CDR2 YYEEEE. The J segment lost 7 bases and the V segment lost 3 bases, leaving 9 bases of the junction unmatched. The CDR3 has 16 residues. The CDR3 DNA is TGTGCCAGCAGCTACCGGACAGGGGGCCTGGGACAGCCCCAGCATTTT. It is translated as CASSYRTGGLGQPQHF. Supplemented by reference TRBV5-6 and TRBJ1-5, the full variable domain reads DAGVTQSPTHLIKTRGQQVTLRCSPKSGHDTVSWYQQALGQGPQFIFQYYEEEERQRGNFPDRFSGHQFPNYSSELNVNALLLGDSALYLCASSYRTGGLGQPQHFGDGTRLSIL.

This rearrangement joins TRBV7-9 to TRBJ2-2; a possible D gene is TRBD1 (6 bases). V was shortened by 2 bases and J by 3 bases, with 7 bases between the two germline ends. Germline values: CDR1 SEHNR, CDR2 FQNEAQ (reference sequence). There are 14 residues in the CDR3. DNA of the CDR3: TGTGCCAGCAGCTTAACAGGGTACACCGGGGAGCTGTTTTTT. The encoded protein is CASSLTGYTGELFF. Based on the CDR3 plus reference TRBV7-9 and TRBJ2-2, the full variable domain is DTGVSQNPRHKITKRGQNVTFRCDPISEHNRLYWYRQTLGQGPEFLTYFQNEAQLEKSRLLSDRFSAERPKGSFSTLEIQRTEQGDSAMYLCASSLTGYTGELFFGEGSRLTVL.

The gene calls are TRBV6-5 and TRBJ1-1; D is ambiguous. The length of the CDR3 is 14 residues. Deletions cut 6 bases from V and 3 bases from J, with 14 bases between. Per the germline V gene, CDR1 is MNHEY and CDR2 is SVGAGI. This CDR3 is CASRRELEYTEAFF. The CDR3 nucleotides are TGTGCCAGCAGACGAGAACTCGAATACACTGAAGCTTTCTTT.